The source of this T cell receptor (beta chain) is a study of sequential checkpoint blockade in melanoma. Study as a whole: Arm A got nivolumab then ipilimumab; arm B the reverse, 1:1.

Sequenced by immunoSEQ multiplex PCR; TCRdb stores in-frame clones only, minus some. The sample carries under 25,000 clones, around 73% recorded once. The ends were cut back, 0 bases at V and 6 bases at J, with 12 bases in the middle. The CDR3 consists of 14 residues. The V gene's germline CDR1 is MDHEN and CDR2 SYDVKM. Sample treatment: randomized to nivolumab then ipilimumab (arm A) or the reverse (arm B). This sequence was found in a human donor with melanoma. Sequencing used CD8+ T cells sorted from blood (inferred from file names), obtained from a patient given nivolumab and ipilimumab in sequence. The V gene is TRBV28, the J gene TRBJ2-7, with a tentative D call TRBD1 (5 bases). The CDR3 here is CASSLWSQGPEQYF. The CDR3 coding sequence is TGTGCCAGCAGTTTATGGTCCCAGGGCCCCGAGCAGTACTTC.